One sample yielded the 32 T cell receptor beta chains listed below, sequenced in a study of cytotoxic CD8 clonotypes in ibrutinib-treated CLL. Generated by immunoSEQ multiplex PCR, the TCRdb table keeps only in-frame clones and is missing some. In the table there are approximately 100,000 clones, roughly three quarters of which are singletons. The material sequenced was PBMCs, taken after 24 months of ibrutinib treatment. The receptors were sampled from a human donor with chronic lymphocytic leukemia.

This clone came up a few times. This chain uses TRBV28 with TRBJ2-5, with 7 bases that match TRBD2. Germline trimming cut 7 bases from V and 5 bases from J; bases unmatched to any gene: 7. The CDR3 length is 13 residues. Germline CDR1 reads MDHEN; CDR2 reads SYDVKM. DNA for the CDR3: TGTGCCAGCATTAGAAGCGGGGTGGAGACCCAGTACTTC. Amino acid sequence: CASIRSGVETQYF.

The gene calls are TRBV28 and TRBJ2-5; TRBD2 matches 15 bases. CDR1 is MDHEN and CDR2 is SYDVKM in the germline V gene. The junction had 4 bases not matched to a gene; V was cut back by 1 base and J by 4 bases. CDR3 length: 17 residues. The CDR3 coding sequence is TGTGCCAGCAGTTTATCGGGACTAGCGGGAGGAGGAGAGACCCAGTACTTC. Its translation is CASSLSGLAGGGETQYF.

The genes are TRBV18 and TRBJ2-6; a weak D match, TRBD1 (6 bases). Trimming shortened V by 1 base and J by 1 base, and 11 bases separated the two germline ends. Germline V gene lookup returns CDR1 KGHSH and CDR2 LQKENI. The CDR3 length is 17 residues. The CDR3 region has the DNA TGTGCCAGCTCACCACGAACAGGGAGATCTGGGGCCAACGTCCTGACTTTC. Translated: CASSPRTGRSGANVLTF.

This clone appeared a single time. Other DNA sequences in this specimen translate into the identical CDR3. The chain is built from TRBV5-1 and TRBJ2-7; D gene unclear. V lost 0 bases and J lost 4, with 5 bases in between. The CDR3 is 12 residues long. Germline CDR1 SGHRS, CDR2 YFSETQ. The CDR3 DNA sequence: TGCGCCAGCAGCTTGGATGGTTACGAGCAGTACTTC. Its translation: CASSLDGYEQYF. Full variable domain (remainder filled in from reference TRBV5-1 and TRBJ2-7): KAGVTQTPRYLIKTRGQQVTLSCSPISGHRSVSWYQQTPGQGLQFLFEYFSETQRNKGNFPGRFSGRQFSNSRSEMNVSTLELGDSALYLCASSLDGYEQYFGPGTRLTVT.

This clone was seen more than once but under ten times. The chain couples TRBV7-9 to TRBJ2-1; possible D gene TRBD1, 6 bases. The V end was cut by 5 bases, the J end by 0 bases, with 11 bases between. The CDR3 extends over 15 amino acids. CDR1 SEHNR and CDR2 FQNEAQ come from the germline V gene (reference sequence). CDR3 amino acids: CASSAQGNSYNEQFF. The CDR3 nucleotides are TGTGCCAGCAGCGCCCAGGGGAACTCCTACAATGAGCAGTTCTTC.

This clone was found once. CDR3 nucleotide sequence: TGTGCCATCAGTTCTTTGGGCCGAGACTCCTACGAGCAGTACTTC. This codes for CAISSLGRDSYEQYF. The gene calls are TRBV10-3 and TRBJ2-7; D is unresolved. This CDR3 has 15 amino acids. Looked up from germline, CDR1 is ENHRY and CDR2 is SYGVKD. Trimming removed 5 bases at V and 0 bases at J, with 14 bases between.

The chain couples TRBV5-6 to TRBJ1-4; 11 nucleotides match TRBD1. There are 16 residues in the CDR3. The ends lost 4 bases at V and 6 bases at J; junction bases unmatched: 8. Germline CDR1 is SGHDT and CDR2 is YYEEEE. The CDR3 sequence: CASSEGQGALYEKLFF. The DNA for the CDR3 is TGTGCCAGCAGCGAAGGACAGGGGGCGCTTTATGAAAAACTGTTTTTT.

CDR3 loop: CASSPQSGELFF. DNA for the CDR3: TGCGCCAGCAGCCCGCAATCAGGGGAGCTGTTTTTT. The rearrangement joins TRBV4-1 to TRBJ2-2; D unresolved. Germline V gives CDR1 MGHRA, CDR2 YSYEKL. Trimming pared 4 bases from V and 8 bases from J, leaving 8 bases between. The CDR3 length is 12 residues.

This chain connects TRBV6-1 to TRBJ2-1; TRBD1 agrees at 10 bases. Unmatched junction bases numbered 4, after V lost 8 bases and J lost 6 bases. Per the germline V gene, CDR1 is MNHNS and CDR2 is SASEGT. This CDR3 region has 13 residues. The CDR3 protein is CASRDRGFNEQFF. The CDR3 coding sequence is TGTGCCAGCCGGGACAGGGGTTTCAATGAGCAGTTCTTC.

This chain joins TRBV28 and TRBJ2-5, with 7 bases fitting TRBD1. The germline CDR1 and CDR2 sequences are MDHEN and SYDVKM. The CDR3 contains 14 residues. With V trimmed by 4 bases and J by 5 bases, 7 bases remained unmatched. In nucleotides, the CDR3 is TGTGCCAGCAGTTGGGCAGGGGGTGGTGAGACCCAGTACTTC. Its protein is CASSWAGGGETQYF.

This chain uses TRBV2 with TRBJ1-2, with no clear D. This CDR3 is built from 13 residues. The germline V gene has CDR1 SNHLY and CDR2 FYNNEI. Trimming removed 4 bases at V and 4 bases at J, with 10 bases between. Written as DNA, the CDR3 is TGTGCCAGCAGTGGTTCGGTTATCTATGGCTACACCTTC. As protein: CASSGSVIYGYTF.

The chain recombines TRBV7-3 with TRBJ1-2; TRBD1 matches 10 bases. CDR3 length equals 15 residues. Trimming at V came to 3 bases and at J to 3 bases, leaving 4 bases not matched to a gene. Germline loops: CDR1 SGHTA, CDR2 FQGTGA. The CDR3 is CASSLTGTGDYGYTF. The CDR3 DNA reads TGTGCCAGCAGCTTGACCGGGACAGGGGACTATGGCTACACCTTC.

The chain uses TRBV9 and TRBJ2-3; 10 bases line up with TRBD2. The ends lost 0 bases at V and 6 bases at J; junction bases unmatched: 4. Germline V CDR1 and CDR2: SGDLS, YYNGEE. There are 15 residues in the CDR3. CDR3 nucleotides: TGTGCCAGCAGCGTAGGACTAGCGGGTACCGATACGCAGTATTTT. Protein product: CASSVGLAGTDTQYF.

The chain couples TRBV5-1 to TRBJ1-1, with D maybe TRBD1 (5 bases). The V end was cut by 0 bases, the J end by 5 bases, with 8 bases between. Germline CDR1 SGHRS, CDR2 YFSETQ. CDR3 length: 13 amino acids. The CDR3 region is CASSLEGRTEAFF. The CDR3, as DNA: TGCGCCAGCAGCTTGGAGGGGAGGACTGAAGCTTTCTTT.

The CDR3 DNA sequence: TGTGCCAGCAGCTTATACTCTACTAGCGCTGGGGAGACCCAGTACTTC. This encodes CASSLYSTSAGETQYF. V and J are TRBV7-2 and TRBJ2-5; 7 nucleotides agree with TRBD2. CDR1 SGHTA and CDR2 FQGNSA come from the germline V gene. This CDR3 contains 16 residues. J was trimmed by 5 bases and V by 2 bases; bases with no gene match: 11.

The rearrangement uses TRBV6-1 and TRBJ2-3; D perhaps matches TRBD1 (6 bases). V shed 7 bases and J shed 6 bases, with 14 bases lying between them. The CDR3 is 13 residues long. Germline V gene sequence: CDR1 MNHNS, CDR2 SASEGT. The CDR3 sequence is CASIRGFSDTQYF. The CDR3 DNA is TGTGCCAGCATTAGGGGGTTCTCCGATACGCAGTATTTT.

CDR3 loop: CASRAGGRNEQFF. The CDR3 bases are TGTGCCAGCAGAGCGGGAGGGAGGAATGAGCAGTTCTTC. V is TRBV28 and J is TRBJ2-1, with 10 positions matching TRBD2. Unmatched junction bases numbered 3, after V lost 6 bases and J lost 7 bases. Germline CDR1 reads MDHEN; CDR2 reads SYDVKM. The CDR3 is made up of 13 amino acids.

The CDR3, as DNA: TGTGCCAGTACCCATTTTGTAACCGGGGAGCTGTTTTTT. Protein sequence: CASTHFVTGELFF. This rearrangement joins TRBV19 to TRBJ2-2; no clear D. Trimming removed 7 bases from V and 5 bases from J, with 11 bases in between. Looked up from germline, CDR1 is LNHDA and CDR2 is SQIVND (reference sequence). The CDR3 consists of 13 residues.

The chain is built from TRBV19 and TRBJ2-7; 8 bases agree with TRBD2. The CDR3 runs 15 residues. The J segment lost 0 bases and the V segment lost 5 bases, leaving 6 bases of the junction unmatched. CDR1 LNHDA and CDR2 SQIVND come from the germline V gene (reference sequence). The CDR3 bases are TGTGCCAGTAGTTTAGCGGGATCCAGCTCCTACGAGCAGTACTTC. It yields the protein CASSLAGSSSYEQYF.

V is TRBV2 and J is TRBJ1-2, with 8 bases lining up with TRBD1. The germline CDR1 and CDR2 sequences are SNHLY and FYNNEI. The CDR3 length is 13 residues. V lost 10 bases, J lost 5 bases, and 9 bases stayed unmatched. The CDR3 loop reads CAKMGQDQYGYTF. For the CDR3, the DNA is TGTGCCAAAATGGGACAGGACCAATATGGCTACACCTTC.

This chain uses TRBV7-8 with TRBJ2-7; 8 bases agree with TRBD2. CDR3 length equals 16 residues. Germline trimming cut 5 bases from V and 7 bases from J; bases unmatched to any gene: 16. Germline CDR1 is SGHVS and CDR2 is FQNEAQ. CDR3 DNA sequence: TGTGCCAGCAGCATCCCGGCCCAGCGGGAGAATTGGGAGCAGTACTTC. Translating it yields CASSIPAQRENWEQYF.

This chain links TRBV9 with TRBJ1-1; the match to TRBD1 covers 7 bases. Per germline, CDR1 SGDLS and CDR2 YYNGEE. Losses at the gene ends were 4 bases for V and 4 bases for J; bases not matched to a gene: 7. This CDR3 contains 14 residues. CDR3 region: CASSPRGELTEAFF. The CDR3 DNA reads as TGTGCCAGCAGCCCCAGGGGGGAACTCACTGAAGCTTTCTTT.

This clone came up a few times. J is TRBJ1-2 and V is TRBV7-9, with TRBD1 identical over 9 bases. The ends lost 5 bases at V and 7 bases at J; junction bases unmatched: 5. Germline CDR1 and CDR2: SEHNR and FQNEAQ (reference sequence). The CDR3 has 13 amino acids. CDR3 sequence: CASSPRDRAGYTF. The CDR3 DNA is TGTGCCAGCAGCCCCCGGGACAGGGCTGGCTACACCTTC.

The rearrangement uses TRBV5-1 and TRBJ2-5, with D possibly matching TRBD1 (6 bases). The CDR3 is made up of 15 amino acids. Trimming removed 0 bases from V and 4 bases from J, with 13 bases in between. Looked up from germline, CDR1 is SGHRS and CDR2 is YFSETQ. Here the CDR3 reads CASSLALGGGETQYF. The DNA of the CDR3 is TGCGCCAGCAGCTTGGCCCTAGGGGGTGGAGAGACCCAGTACTTC.

V usage is TRBV28 and J usage is TRBJ1-2; no clear D gene. V was shortened by 3 bases and J by 4 bases, with 15 bases between the two germline ends. Germline V gene data show CDR1 as MDHEN and CDR2 as SYDVKM. The CDR3 contains 15 residues. The CDR3 nucleotides read TGTGCCAGCAGTTTGAGCGGGGAGAAGGTCTATGGCTACACCTTC. Its protein product is CASSLSGEKVYGYTF.

V is TRBV9 and J is TRBJ2-1, with a tentative D call TRBD2 (6 bases). The CDR3 is made up of 15 amino acids. Trimming took off 4 bases at V and 13 bases at J, with 24 bases between the two ends. Germline V lookup: CDR1 SGDLS, CDR2 YYNGEE. The chain's CDR3 is CASSPVVTVGSVQFF. The CDR3 DNA sequence: TGTGCCAGCAGCCCAGTAGTGACCGTCGGGAGTGTACAGTTCTTC. The full variable domain, its missing parts supplied by reference TRBV9 and TRBJ2-1, is DSGVTQTPKHLITATGQRVTLRCSPRSGDLSVYWYQQSLDQGLQFLIQYYNGEERAKGNILERFSAQQFPDLHSELNLSSLELGDSALYFCASSPVVTVGSVQFFGPGTRLTVL.

The rearrangement uses TRBV7-9 and TRBJ2-7, with TRBD1 matching over 7 bases. The trim removed 6 bases at V and 7 bases at J, leaving 9 bases unmatched. Germline V gene sequence: CDR1 SEHNR, CDR2 FQNEAQ (reference sequence). This CDR3 is 13 amino acids long. CDR3 DNA sequence: TGTGCCAGCAGTCAAGATAACAGGGGAGAGCAGTACTTC. Its translation: CASSQDNRGEQYF. Filled out from reference TRBV7-9 and TRBJ2-7, the complete variable domain reads DTGVSQNPRHKITKRGQNVTFRCDPISEHNRLYWYRQTLGQGPEFLTYFQNEAQLEKSRLLSDRFSAERPKGSFSTLEIQRTEQGDSAMYLCASSQDNRGEQYFGPGTRLTVT.

Only one count was recorded for this clone. The J gene is TRBJ2-3, the V gene TRBV29-1, with D unclear. The germline CDR1 and CDR2 sequences are SQVTM and ANQGSEA. The CDR3 runs to 12 residues. The V end was cut by 3 bases, the J end by 0 bases, with 4 bases between. This chain's CDR3 is CSVDLSTDTQYF. CDR3 DNA sequence: TGCAGCGTTGATCTGAGCACAGATACGCAGTATTTT.

This clone was seen more than once but under ten times. The gene calls are TRBV28 and TRBJ1-5; perhaps TRBD1 as D (6 bases). The V gene lost 2 bases and the J gene lost 5 bases, with 13 bases spanning the gap. Per germline, CDR1 MDHEN and CDR2 SYDVKM. CDR3 length: 15 amino acids. In DNA form, the CDR3 reads TGTGCCAGCAGTTTAGGAACAGGGCGGCATCAGCCCCAGCATTTT. Its protein is CASSLGTGRHQPQHF.

V usage is TRBV7-3 and J usage is TRBJ1-6; tentative D call: TRBD1 (6 bases). V dropped 4 bases and J dropped 9 bases, with 19 bases sitting between them. This CDR3 region has 16 residues. The germline gives CDR1 SGHTA, CDR2 FQGTGA. The CDR3 nucleotides read TGTGCCAGCAGCTCACAGGGTAGGGGAACCTTTTCACCCCTCCACTTT. Protein: CASSSQGRGTFSPLHF.

This sequence joins TRBV9 and TRBJ1-6; 8 bases agree with TRBD1. The length of the CDR3 is 14 residues. Germline CDR1 reads SGDLS; CDR2 reads YYNGEE. J gave up 12 bases and V 4 bases, and 9 bases lay outside the gene matches. The CDR3 region is CASSTGQGTLPLHF. CDR3 DNA sequence: TGTGCCAGCAGCACAGGACAGGGTACTTTACCCCTCCACTTT. Based on the CDR3 plus reference TRBV9 and TRBJ1-6, the full variable domain is DSGVTQTPKHLITATGQRVTLRCSPRSGDLSVYWYQQSLDQGLQFLIQYYNGEERAKGNILERFSAQQFPDLHSELNLSSLELGDSALYFCASSTGQGTLPLHFGNGTRLTVT.

The chain recombines TRBV6-1 with TRBJ2-5; no clear D. The V gene lost 7 bases and the J gene lost 1 base, with 10 bases spanning the gap. Germline CDR1 and CDR2: MNHNS and SASEGT. CDR3 length equals 13 residues. CDR3 nucleotides: TGTGCCAGCACCCAGGATCTCCAAGAGACCCAGTACTTC. Its protein is CASTQDLQETQYF.